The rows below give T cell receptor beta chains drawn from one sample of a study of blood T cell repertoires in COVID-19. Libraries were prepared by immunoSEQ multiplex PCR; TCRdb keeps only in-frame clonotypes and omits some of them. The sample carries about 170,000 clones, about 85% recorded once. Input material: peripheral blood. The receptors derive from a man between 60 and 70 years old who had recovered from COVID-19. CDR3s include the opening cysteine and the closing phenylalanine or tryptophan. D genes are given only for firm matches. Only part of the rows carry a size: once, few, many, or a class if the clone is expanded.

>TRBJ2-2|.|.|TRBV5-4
TGTGCCAGCAGACTAGGCGGGCCAATTGAGGTGACCGGGGAGCTGTTTTTT
CASRLGGPIEVTGELFF
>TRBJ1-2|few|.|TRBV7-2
TGTGCCAGCAGCACGACAGCAATCGGCTACACCTTC
CASSTTAIGYTF
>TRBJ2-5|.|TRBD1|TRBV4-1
TGCGCCAGCAGCCAATGGGACAGGGGTACGAGGGAGACCCAGTACTTC
CASSQWDRGTRETQYF
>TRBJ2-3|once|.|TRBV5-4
TGTGCCATATCACAGGGTTCCGGCACGCAGTATTTT
CAISQGSGTQYF
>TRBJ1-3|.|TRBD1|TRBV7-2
TGTGCCAGCAGCTTCCTGGGACAGCAAAGGCCAGGAAACACCATATATTTT
CASSFLGQQRPGNTIYF
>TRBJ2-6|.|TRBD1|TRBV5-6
TGTGCCAGCAGCTGGAACAGGGGTGCTGGGGCCAACGTCCTGACTTTC
CASSWNRGAGANVLTF
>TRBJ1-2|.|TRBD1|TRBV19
TGTGCCAGTACCCCCACAGGGGCCCAACCTGATTTCTATGGCTACACCTTC
CASTPTGAQPDFYGYTF
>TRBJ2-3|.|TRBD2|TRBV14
TGTGCCAGCAGCCGGACTAGTCCCCGCACAGATACGCAGTATTTT
CASSRTSPRTDTQYF
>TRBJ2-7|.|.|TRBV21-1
TGTGCCAGCAGCAAAGTTTGGATGGGCGAAGACGAGCAGTACTTC
CASSKVWMGEDEQYF
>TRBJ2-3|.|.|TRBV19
TGTGCCAGTAGTAAGATGGCTCGCACAGATACGCAGTATTTT
CASSKMARTDTQYF
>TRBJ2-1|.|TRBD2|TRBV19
TGTGCCAGTAGTATGGCGTCTAGCGGGGGTCGTGGTGAGCAGTTCTTC
CASSMASSGGRGEQFF
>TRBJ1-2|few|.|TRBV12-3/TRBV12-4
TGTGCCAGCAGCCGCCGGACAGAAGGCTACACCTTC
CASSRRTEGYTF
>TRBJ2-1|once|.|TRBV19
TGTGCCAGTTTCGGCTCCTACAATGAGCAGTTCTTC
CASFGSYNEQFF
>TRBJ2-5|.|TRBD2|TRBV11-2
TGTGCCAGCACCACTAGCGGGGGTTACCAAGAGACCCAGTACTTC
CASTTSGGYQETQYF
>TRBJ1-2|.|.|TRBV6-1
TGTGCCAGCAGTGAAGCAGGGAGAGATGGCTACACCTTC
CASSEAGRDGYTF
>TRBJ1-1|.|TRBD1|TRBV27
TGTGCCAGCAGTTTATTGCCGGACAGGGGGGTTGGGGCTTTCTTT
CASSLLPDRGVGAFF
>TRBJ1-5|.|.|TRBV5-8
TGTGCCAGCAGCTTGGAGGGGGTCAGCAATCAGCCCCAGCATTTT
CASSLEGVSNQPQHF
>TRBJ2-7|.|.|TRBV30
TGTGCCTGGGGGAGGACAGCTCCCTACGAGCAGTACTTC
CAWGRTAPYEQYF
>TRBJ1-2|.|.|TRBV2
TGTGCCAGCTCCCCAGTTGTGGGCTACTATGGCTACACCTTC
CASSPVVGYYGYTF
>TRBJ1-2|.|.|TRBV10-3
TGTGCCATCAGTCTCGACCAGGGGTACGGCTACACCTTC
CAISLDQGYGYTF
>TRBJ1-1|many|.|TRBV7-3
TGTGCCAGCAGCTTACAACAGGACACTGAAGCTTTCTTT
CASSLQQDTEAFF